Sequencing of this T cell receptor (beta chain) was carried out in a study of cytomegalovirus exposure and HLA in healthy donors. Findings and caveats of the study: In a later analysis, several top co-occurrence clusters appeared linked to parvovirus B19, influenza, CMV and Epstein-Barr virus. Productive status was seen about 90% or about 30% of the time for most TCR beta V segments in an earlier analysis. It was about 180 TCR beta chains that were listed as cytomegalovirus-associated.

With respect to this clone: Its antigen remains unidentified.

Germline CDR1 is SNHLY and CDR2 is FYNNEI. V lost 6 bases to trimming and J lost 2 bases, with 10 bases between them. The CDR3 contains 13 residues. The primer mix had 60 Vbeta and 13 Jbeta primers. Measured with immunoSEQ multiplex PCR; TCRdb has only the in-frame clones, and not every one. The sample lists approximately 210,000 clones, about 77% occurring once. The V gene is TRBV2, the J gene TRBJ2-5, with D unresolved. This receptor was identified in a woman in her thirties in good health and CMV-seropositive. The sequenced sample was PBMCs. The CDR3 DNA reads TGTGCCAGCAGCCCCCGTTTGCAAGAGACCCAGTACTTC. It yields the protein CASSPRLQETQYF.